The 29 T cell receptor beta chains presented below share a single source sample, sequenced in a study of spatial heterogeneity in lung cancer. As to time point: sample taken at primary tumor resection. MiXCR was run by TCRdb on the 5' RACE reads, yielding one entry per CDR3 protein. The sample shows about 18,000 distinct CDR3 sequences, roughly a tenth of them seen only once. Whole-study results and caveats: One measure, the expanded intratumoral alpha and beta TCR count, tracked tumor mutation counts.

What these receptors recognize is not known. The sequences come from lung tumor tissue, collected at surgery. The source of these receptors is a female donor with early-stage non-small cell lung cancer.

At least ten counts were recorded for this clonotype. This beta chain is an off-target read within a library intended for alpha chains, so its frequency means little. The chain recombines TRBV29-1 with TRBJ1-2; D not resolved. Germline CDR1 and CDR2: SQVTM and ANQGSEA. The length of the CDR3 is 13 residues. The V end was cut by 7 bases, the J end by 2 bases, with 14 bases between. CDR3 sequence: CSAGPTPNYGYTF. For the CDR3, the DNA is TGCAGCGCGGGCCCTACCCCGAACTATGGCTACACCTTC.

As for this clonotype: In a library made to pick up alpha chains, this beta chain is a stray read with a size that means little. The V and J genes are TRBV28 and TRBJ1-1, with D possibly TRBD1 on 5 matching bases. Per germline, CDR1 MDHEN and CDR2 SYDVKM. There are 10 residues in the CDR3. Trimming cost V 6 bases and J 8 bases, with 7 bases left between them. The CDR3 region is CASRRGEAFF. The CDR3 region has the DNA TGTGCCAGCAGAAGGGGCGAAGCTTTCTTT.

This clonotype was found a few times. This beta chain was picked up by a library intended for alpha chains and is off target, so its count carries little meaning. The chain combines TRBV20-1 with TRBJ2-7; unclear D gene. This CDR3 region has 14 residues. The V and J ends lost 0 bases and 2 bases respectively, with 11 bases between them. CDR1 is DFQATT, CDR2 SNEGSKA, per germline (reference sequence). CDR3 residues: CSARDRSRTYEQYF. CDR3 DNA: TGCAGTGCTAGAGATAGATCGAGGACCTACGAGCAGTACTTC.

About this clonotype itself: Found in a library prepared for alpha chains, this beta chain is an off-target read, and its abundance has little meaning. The chain couples TRBV12-3 or TRBV12-4 to TRBJ2-5; D not resolved. The CDR3 spans 16 residues. V was shortened by 4 bases and J by 0 bases, with 15 bases between the two germline ends. The CDR3 DNA follows: TGTGCCAGCAGTTCGTCCCTTACACCGTACCAAGAGACCCAGTACTTC. Amino acid sequence: CASSSSLTPYQETQYF.

A note on this clonotype: This beta chain lies outside the target of a library built for alpha chains; its clone size means little. The chain links TRBV5-1 to TRBJ2-1; perhaps TRBD2 as D (7 bases). V lost 0 bases to trimming and J lost 6 bases, with 16 bases between them. There are 16 residues in the CDR3. Per germline, CDR1 SGHRS and CDR2 YFSETQ. The CDR3 region has the DNA TGCGCCAGCAGCTTGGAAGTGGGGCGGGGGCCCAATGAGCAGTTCTTC. Protein sequence: CASSLEVGRGPNEQFF.

On this clonotype: This beta chain is an unintended read in a library built for alpha chains; its size means little. V usage is TRBV5-1 and J usage is TRBJ1-5; possibly TRBD1 for D (5 bases). The CDR3 sequence is 13 residues long. Trimming stripped 3 bases from V and 3 bases from J, with 7 bases between. Germline-derived CDR1 and CDR2 are SGHRS and YFSETQ. The CDR3 sequence: CASSWGDNQPQHF. The CDR3 coding sequence is TGCGCCAGCAGCTGGGGGGACAATCAGCCCCAGCATTTT.

This clonotype has ten or more counts. Because this beta chain is a stray read in a library intended to capture alpha chains, its abundance should not be given much weight. The chain is built from TRBV5-1 and TRBJ2-3, with TRBD1 matching 12 bases. The CDR3 contains 13 residues. Germline values: CDR1 SGHRS, CDR2 YFSETQ. The trim removed 7 bases at V and 4 bases at J, leaving 1 base unmatched. DNA of the CDR3: TGCGCCAGCGGGACAGGGGGCCCAGATACGCAGTATTTT. It specifies CASGTGGPDTQYF.

In its sample, this clonotype was seen many times. Found in a library prepared for alpha chains, this beta chain is an off-target read, and its abundance has little meaning. The rearrangement joins TRBV5-6 to TRBJ2-1, with 8 positions matching TRBD1. The V gene end was trimmed by 0 bases and the J gene end by 3 bases; junction bases not matched to a gene: 8. Germline V gene lookup returns CDR1 SGHDT and CDR2 YYEEEE. The CDR3 extends over 17 amino acids. CDR3 region: CASSLAGRGLYYNEQFF. In DNA form, the CDR3 reads TGTGCCAGCAGCTTGGCTGGCAGGGGGCTTTACTACAATGAGCAGTTCTTC. Full variable domain (remainder filled in from reference TRBV5-6 and TRBJ2-1): DAGVTQSPTHLIKTRGQQVTLRCSPKSGHDTVSWYQQALGQGPQFIFQYYEEEERQRGNFPDRFSGHQFPNYSSELNVNALLLGDSALYLCASSLAGRGLYYNEQFFGPGTRLTVL.

A remark on this clonotype: Found in a library prepared for alpha chains, this beta chain is an off-target read, and its abundance has little meaning. The J gene is TRBJ2-7, the V gene TRBV7-2; D remains ambiguous. Trimming took 3 bases from V and 3 from J, leaving 9 bases between them. The CDR3 is made up of 13 amino acids. Germline values: CDR1 SGHTA, CDR2 FQGNSA. CDR3 amino acids: CASSLTANYEQYF. CDR3 sequence (DNA): TGTGCCAGCAGCTTGACGGCTAACTACGAGCAGTACTTC.

This clonotype was detected a few times. This beta chain was picked up by a library intended for alpha chains and is off target, so its count carries little meaning. The gene calls are TRBV3-1 and TRBJ2-5, with 9 bases aligning to TRBD2. Germline lookup yields CDR1 LGHDT and CDR2 YNNKEL (reference sequence). Trimming removed 6 bases from V and 2 bases from J; junction bases left unmatched: 4. CDR3 length: 14 residues. The CDR3 nucleotides are TGTGCCAGCAGGTTGACTAGCGGACAAGAGACCCAGTACTTC. Translation: CASRLTSGQETQYF.

This clonotype ranks as medium-sized. This beta chain lies outside the target of a library built for alpha chains; its clone size means little. The chain joins TRBV7-2 to TRBJ2-3, with 12 positions matching TRBD2. Germline V gives CDR1 SGHTA, CDR2 FQGNSA. The ends lost 6 bases at V and 5 bases at J; junction bases unmatched: 6. The CDR3 spans 15 residues. The CDR3 loop is CASRTASGGVDTQYF. The CDR3 DNA reads TGTGCCAGCAGGACAGCTAGCGGGGGGGTAGATACGCAGTATTTT.

This clonotype was seen repeatedly, ten times or more. Since it is a stray read in a library aimed at alpha chains, this beta chain has a size that is not meaningful. The chain joins TRBV4-2 to TRBJ2-6, with 8 bases lining up with TRBD1. V was clipped by 1 base and J by 2 bases; unmatched bases: 1. Germline CDR1 LGHNA, CDR2 YNFKEQ. This CDR3 has 16 amino acids. The CDR3 protein is CASSQVDRAGANVLTF. Here the CDR3 DNA reads TGTGCCAGCAGCCAAGTGGACAGGGCTGGGGCCAACGTCCTGACTTTC.

Note on this clonotype: This beta chain came through as a stray read in a library set up for alpha chains, and its size says little. This chain links TRBV29-1 with TRBJ2-3, with D unclear. The V end was cut by 3 bases, the J end by 1 base, with 14 bases between. Germline V lookup: CDR1 SQVTM, CDR2 ANQGSEA. The CDR3 loop spans 15 amino acids. The CDR3 nucleotides are TGCAGCGTTGAGGGAACCGGGCAAGGCACAGATACGCAGTATTTT. Translating it yields CSVEGTGQGTDTQYF.

This clonotype was found many times. The library was designed around alpha chains, so this beta chain is a stray read whose abundance carries little weight. The chain combines TRBV6-1 with TRBJ1-5, with D uncertain. The ends were cut back, 8 bases at V and 5 bases at J, with 10 bases in the middle. Germline V gene data show CDR1 as MNHNS and CDR2 as SASEGT. The CDR3 loop spans 12 amino acids. CDR3 sequence reads: CASGREDQPQHF. CDR3 DNA sequence: TGTGCCAGCGGGAGGGAAGATCAGCCCCAGCATTTT.

This clonotype appeared a few times. Within a library made for alpha chains, this beta chain is off target, and its count is uninformative. The chain has TRBV7-2 and TRBJ1-1; D is perhaps TRBD1 (5 bases). The germline gives CDR1 SGHTA, CDR2 FQGNSA. Deletions cut 4 bases from V and 6 bases from J, with 15 bases between. The CDR3 spans 14 residues. CDR3 loop: CASSSKGEGAEAFF. The DNA of the CDR3 is TGTGCCAGCAGCTCGAAGGGCGAAGGGGCTGAAGCTTTCTTT.

This clonotype was recorded at least ten times. Within a library made for alpha chains, this beta chain is off target, and its count is uninformative. The J gene is TRBJ1-5, the V gene TRBV19; tentatively, D is TRBD1 (6 bases). Germline V gives CDR1 LNHDA, CDR2 SQIVND (reference sequence). This CDR3 spans 17 amino acids. V shed 0 bases and J shed 2 bases, with 14 bases lying between them. CDR3 nucleotide sequence: TGTGCCAGTAGTATAGATCCCGTGACAGGAGGCAATCAGCCCCAGCATTTT. Translation gives CASSIDPVTGGNQPQHF.

The table lists this clonotype with a few counts. The library was built for alpha chains, so this beta chain is an off-target read and its size means little. The genes are TRBV20-1 and TRBJ2-5, with TRBD2 identical over 11 bases. V lost 1 base and J lost 4; bases outside the gene matches: 5. Germline CDR1 and CDR2: DFQATT and SNEGSKA (reference sequence). The CDR3 length is 15 residues. Written as DNA, the CDR3 is TGCAGTGCTAGAGGGTCTAGCGGGGGGCGAGAGACCCAGTACTTC. Protein: CSARGSSGGRETQYF.

This clonotype was counted many times. This beta chain is an unintended read in a library built for alpha chains; its size means little. This chain joins TRBV30 and TRBJ2-1, with 8 bases aligning to TRBD1. The V gene end was trimmed by 7 bases and the J gene end by 2 bases; junction bases not matched to a gene: 4. CDR1 and CDR2 (germline): GTSNPN, SVGIG (reference sequence). The CDR3 length is 13 residues. This CDR3 is CALDRATYNEQFF. The CDR3 DNA is TGTGCCTTGGACAGGGCCACCTACAATGAGCAGTTCTTC.

This clonotype was seen repeatedly, ten times or more. This beta chain is a stray sequence in a library constructed for alpha chains; its clone size is not meaningful. This rearrangement joins TRBV5-1 to TRBJ1-1, with D unresolved. The CDR3 spans 16 residues. Germline V gene data show CDR1 as SGHRS and CDR2 as YFSETQ. Trimming cost V 4 bases and J 4 bases, with 20 bases left between them. CDR3 in DNA: TGCGCCAGCAGCCACCGGGGTGGATCCAAACCCACTGAAGCTTTCTTT. Its protein is CASSHRGGSKPTEAFF.

A remark on this clonotype: In a library made to pick up alpha chains, this beta chain is a stray read with a size that means little. This sequence joins TRBV20-1 and TRBJ2-3; TRBD2 agrees at 8 bases. Germline-derived CDR1 and CDR2 are DFQATT and SNEGSKA (reference sequence). V dropped 3 bases and J dropped 2; count of bases not matched to a gene: 7. The CDR3 runs to 15 residues. CDR3 region: CSASPSGGNTDTQYF. For the CDR3, the DNA is TGCAGTGCTAGTCCCAGCGGGGGAAACACAGATACGCAGTATTTT.

This clonotype occurred many times. This beta chain is an unintended read in a library built for alpha chains; its size means little. This sequence joins TRBV7-9 and TRBJ1-6; the match to TRBD1 covers 7 bases. This CDR3 spans 17 amino acids. Unmatched junction bases numbered 13, after V lost 0 bases and J lost 11 bases. CDR1 and CDR2 from the germline V gene are SEHNR and FQNEAQ (reference sequence). Here the CDR3 reads CASSLAGGDSLRAPLHF. As DNA, the CDR3 is TGTGCCAGCAGCTTAGCGGGGGGGGACAGCCTTAGGGCACCCCTCCACTTT.

This clonotype was seen more than once but under ten times. As an off-target read in a library built for alpha chains, this beta chain has a frequency of little significance. This chain uses TRBV7-2 with TRBJ1-5; possible D gene TRBD1, 5 bases. The germline CDR1 and CDR2 sequences are SGHTA and FQGNSA. V was shortened by 5 bases and J by 2 bases, with 19 bases between the two germline ends. This CDR3 is built from 17 residues. CDR3 residues: CASSLIAWGTGNQPQHF. The CDR3 coding sequence is TGTGCCAGCAGCCTCATTGCCTGGGGGACGGGCAATCAGCCCCAGCATTTT.

In this sample, this clonotype turned up a few times. For a library built for alpha chains, this beta chain is a stray read; little rests on its size. V usage is TRBV7-3 and J usage is TRBJ2-4; no firm D call. Germline V lookup: CDR1 SGHTA, CDR2 FQGTGA. V lost 2 bases to trimming and J lost 1 base, with 6 bases between them. This CDR3 region has 14 residues. In nucleotides, the CDR3 is TGTGCCAGCAGCTTAGGCAGGGCCAAAAACATTCAGTACTTC. It is translated as CASSLGRAKNIQYF. The full variable domain, completed using reference TRBV7-3 and TRBJ2-4, is GAGVSQTPSNKVTEKGKYVELRCDPISGHTALYWYRQSLGQGPEFLIYFQGTGAADDSGLPNDRFFAVRPEGSVSTLKIQRTERGDSAVYLCASSLGRAKNIQYFGAGTRLSVL.

This clonotype has ten or more counts. This beta chain turned up in a library designed for alpha chains; as an off-target read, its abundance says little. The rearrangement joins TRBV29-1 to TRBJ1-1; tentatively, D is TRBD1 (5 bases). CDR3 length equals 11 residues. The germline V gene has CDR1 SQVTM and CDR2 ANQGSEA. V gave up 7 bases and J gave up 2 bases, with 8 bases separating them. The CDR3 DNA reads as TGCAGCGCCGGACACAACACTGAAGCTTTCTTT. Protein sequence: CSAGHNTEAFF.

On this clonotype itself: This beta chain was picked up by a library intended for alpha chains and is off target, so its count carries little meaning. The chain is built from TRBV10-3 and TRBJ2-1; D remains unclear. The V gene lost 3 bases and the J gene lost 10 bases, with 7 bases spanning the gap. Germline loops: CDR1 ENHRY, CDR2 SYGVKD. The CDR3 is 11 amino acids. The CDR3 nucleotides read TGTGCCATCAGTGAAGGACCAGAGCAGTTCTTC. As protein: CAISEGPEQFF.

To note about this clonotype: The library was prepared for alpha chains; this beta chain is a stray read, so its frequency means little. The V and J genes are TRBV7-2 and TRBJ2-7, with D perhaps matching TRBD1 (6 bases). There are 13 residues in the CDR3. From germline, CDR1 is SGHTA and CDR2 FQGNSA. V lost 5 bases and J 7 bases, leaving 15 bases between the germline ends. DNA for the CDR3: TGTGCCAGCAGCCCCCAGGGGTTGTTAGAGCAGTACTTC. Encoded protein: CASSPQGLLEQYF. Supplemented by reference TRBV7-2 and TRBJ2-7, the full variable domain reads GAGVSQSPSNKVTEKGKDVELRCDPISGHTALYWYRQSLGQGLEFLIYFQGNSAPDKSGLPSDRFSAERTGGSVSTLTIQRTQQEDSAVYLCASSPQGLLEQYFGPGTRLTVT.

This clonotype is medium-sized in the sample. This beta chain is a stray read from a library made for alpha chains; its abundance is not meaningful. The chain carries TRBV20-1 and TRBJ1-4, with D possibly TRBD1 on 5 matching bases. V was trimmed by 6 bases and J by 5 bases, leaving 13 bases between them. CDR1 is DFQATT and CDR2 is SNEGSKA in the germline V gene (reference sequence). This CDR3 comprises 13 residues. CDR3 nucleotide sequence: TGCAGTGCCCGGACACCAGGGAATGAAAAACTGTTTTTT. Translation gives CSARTPGNEKLFF.

This clonotype showed up many times. The library was designed around alpha chains, so this beta chain is a stray read whose abundance carries little weight. The genes are TRBV6-1 and TRBJ1-1; D possibly corresponds to TRBD1 (5 bases). This CDR3 comprises 11 residues. With 10 bases removed from V and 7 bases from J, the gap between germline ends came to 13 bases. Germline-derived CDR1 and CDR2 are MNHNS and SASEGT. The CDR3: CATTRGSEAFF. Here the CDR3 DNA reads TGTGCCACCACCCGGGGCAGTGAAGCTTTCTTT.

This clonotype has at least ten counts. This beta chain appears as a stray read in a library generated for alpha chains; its size is not informative. The genes are TRBV29-1 and TRBJ2-3; D uncertain. The germline gives CDR1 SQVTM, CDR2 ANQGSEA. The CDR3 is 14 amino acids. V lost 4 bases, J lost 5 bases, and 16 bases lay in between. This chain's CDR3 is CSVGSRQVGDTQYF. CDR3 nucleotide sequence: TGCAGCGTTGGATCGAGACAAGTTGGAGATACGCAGTATTTT.